This T cell receptor (beta chain) was sequenced during a study of shared clonotypes between healthy human individuals. CDR1 is MNHEY, CDR2 SVGAGI, per germline. V was trimmed by 2 bases and J by 6 bases, leaving 10 bases between them. This CDR3 region has 13 residues. Each cell subset's genomic DNA was divided evenly among several immunoSEQ plates. Only in-frame clones appear in the TCRdb table, and some are missing; sequencing was by immunoSEQ multiplex PCR. The sample contains 2.5 million or so clones, around 94% of which appear only once. As concerns this clone: What it binds is not known.

Study conclusions and caveats: A few donors showed sharing of around 5% of naive CD4 clonotypes. Sampling included only blood; tissue repertoires likely differ.

All participating donors were Caucasian adults from Nashville, Tennessee. The V gene is TRBV6-5, the J gene TRBJ1-2; D is uncertain. The sequencing sample was made of naive CD4+ T cells sorted from blood. The subset is: CD45RA+ positively selected. The TCR sequence derives from a man aged 18 to 29 in good health. CDR3 sequence: CASSYVSRDGYTF. DNA for the CDR3: TGTGCCAGCAGTTACGTCTCGCGGGATGGCTACACCTTC.